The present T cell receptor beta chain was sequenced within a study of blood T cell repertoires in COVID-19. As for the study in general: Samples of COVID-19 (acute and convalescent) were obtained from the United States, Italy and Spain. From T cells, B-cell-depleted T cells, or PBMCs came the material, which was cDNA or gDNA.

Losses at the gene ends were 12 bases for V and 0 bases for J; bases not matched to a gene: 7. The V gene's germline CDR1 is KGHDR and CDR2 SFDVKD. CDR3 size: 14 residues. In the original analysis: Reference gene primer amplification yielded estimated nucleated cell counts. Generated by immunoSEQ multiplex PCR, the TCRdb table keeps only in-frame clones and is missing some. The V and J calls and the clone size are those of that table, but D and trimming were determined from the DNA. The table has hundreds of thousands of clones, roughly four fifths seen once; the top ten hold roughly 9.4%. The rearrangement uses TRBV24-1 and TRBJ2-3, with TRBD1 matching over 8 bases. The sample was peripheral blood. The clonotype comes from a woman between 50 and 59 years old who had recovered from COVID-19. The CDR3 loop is CASGTGTSTDTQYF. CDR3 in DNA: TGTGCCTCCGGGACAGGTACTAGCACAGATACGCAGTATTTT.